The T cell receptor beta chain described here comes from a study of identical twins. General observations from the study: For out-of-frame alpha sequences shared by twins, low generation probability was in excess. Insertion counts were lower in abundant cord blood beta clonotypes, a trend that memory repertoires did not show. The study based its conclusions on cross-sectional statistical analysis and did not follow the same donors.

One entry per CDR3 protein, called by TCRdb with MiXCR from the 5' RACE reads. In the table there are approximately 530,000 distinct CDR3 sequences, 20% to 25% of which are singletons. The CDR3 has 15 amino acids. V was shortened by 2 bases and J by 0 bases, with 10 bases between the two germline ends. Per the germline V gene, CDR1 is SGHTA and CDR2 is FQGNSA. As concerns this clonotype: Antigen: not known.

Every one of the donors was a healthy Caucasian. A further study also used this sample, focusing on yellow fever vaccine responses in identical twins.

Sequenced material: CD4+ T cells sorted from blood. The TCR was taken from a woman aged 18-30 years in good health. V gene TRBV7-2 combines with J gene TRBJ2-5; D possibly matches TRBD1 or TRBD2 (5 bases each). Here the CDR3 DNA reads TGTGCCAGCAGCTTACGGGGCCTGTACCAAGAGACCCAGTACTTC. It encodes CASSLRGLYQETQYF.